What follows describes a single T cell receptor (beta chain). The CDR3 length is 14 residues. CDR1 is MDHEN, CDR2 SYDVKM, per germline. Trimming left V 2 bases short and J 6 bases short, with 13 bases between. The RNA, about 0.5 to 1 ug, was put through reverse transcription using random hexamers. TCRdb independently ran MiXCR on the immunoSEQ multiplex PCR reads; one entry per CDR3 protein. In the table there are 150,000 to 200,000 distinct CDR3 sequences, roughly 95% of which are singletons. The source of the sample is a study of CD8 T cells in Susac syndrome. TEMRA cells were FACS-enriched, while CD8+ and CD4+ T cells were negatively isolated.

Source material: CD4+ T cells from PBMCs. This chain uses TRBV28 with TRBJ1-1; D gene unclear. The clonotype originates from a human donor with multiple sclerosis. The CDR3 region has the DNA TGTGCCAGCAGTTTACCTGGACCCTTCGCTGAAGCTTTCTTT. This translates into CASSLPGPFAEAFF.